The text below deals with one TCR beta chain. This sample stems from a study of naive and memory T cell subsets. An equimolar mix of two oligonucleotides served as the beta constant-region primer for TRBC1 and TRBC2. TCRdb ran MiXCR on the UMI-ligation and nested PCR reads and lists one entry per CDR3 protein. The data hold some 83,000 distinct CDR3 sequences, with around 13% observed a single time. Germline V lookup: CDR1 MDHEN, CDR2 SYDVKM. Losses at the gene ends were 6 bases for V and 9 bases for J; bases not matched to a gene: 5. This CDR3 contains 13 residues. The sample taken for sequencing was central memory CD4+ T cells from blood. The rearrangement uses TRBV28 and TRBJ1-6; 7 bases are shared with TRBD1. The TCR comes from a human donor in good health. The CDR3 loop is CASRTGSGSPLHF. In DNA form, the CDR3 reads TGTGCCAGCAGGACAGGGAGTGGTTCACCCCTCCACTTT. The whole variable domain, remainder taken from reference TRBV28 and TRBJ1-6, is DVKVTQSSRYLVKRTGEKVFLECVQDMDHENMFWYRQDPGLGLRLIYFSYDVKMKEKGDIPEGYSVSREKKERFSLILESASTNQTSMYLCASRTGSGSPLHFGNGTRLTVT.